The 15 T cell receptor beta chains given below trace back to one sample, sequenced in a study of CD8+CD57+ T cells in acquired aplastic anemia. Only patients with CD8+CD57+ cell expansion on flow cytometry were chosen for sequencing. CDR3 and TCR beta VDJ profiling relied on genomic DNA as the template. In TCRdb, the reads were re-called with MiXCR into one record per CDR3 protein. In the table there are about 260,000 distinct CDR3 sequences, roughly 82% of which are singletons. Sequenced: sorted CD4+, CD8+, or CD8+CD57+ T cells (not recorded which) from PBMCs. All receptors derive from a human donor with aplastic anemia.

In regard to this clonotype: The conserved phenylalanine or tryptophan is not found at the CDR3 terminus, so this likely reflects a read error. The DNA is left out, because the CDR3 cannot be placed on it with certainty; the CDR3 is given as TCRdb lists it. The chain's CDR3 is CASGEGDRGTHYFGTG. The gene calls are TRBV2 and TRBJ1-2; the DNA was not used to check the table's D call, TRBD1. CDR1 SNHLY and CDR2 FYNNEI come from the germline V gene. The CDR3 comprises 16 residues, both ends counted.

This clonotype was counted only a few times. V is TRBV7-9 and J is TRBJ1-2; 8 nucleotides align to TRBD1. This CDR3 has 15 residues. V shed 0 bases, J shed 4 bases, and the junction held 4 bases outside the gene matches. Germline assignment: CDR1 SEHNR and CDR2 FQNEAQ (reference sequence). This chain's CDR3 is CASSLAGQVFYGYTF. CDR3 nucleotide sequence: TGTGCCAGCAGCTTAGCGGGACAGGTCTTCTATGGCTACACCTTC.

The chain combines TRBV2 with TRBJ1-1; the match to TRBD1 covers 7 bases. V trimming: 7 bases; J trimming: 6 bases; junction bases outside the gene matches: 17. CDR1 is SNHLY, CDR2 FYNNEI, per germline. This CDR3 is 16 amino acids long. The CDR3 loop is CASILGQGVRSAEAFF. The CDR3, as DNA: TGTGCCAGCATACTGGGGCAGGGGGTTAGGTCGGCTGAAGCTTTCTTT.

This clonotype has only a few counts. The V call is TRBV2, the J call TRBJ2-7; D is unclear. V lost 1 base and J lost 2, with 12 bases in between. This CDR3 has 15 residues. Germline V gives CDR1 SNHLY, CDR2 FYNNEI. The CDR3 loop reads CASSEEEMRAYEQYF. In DNA form, the CDR3 reads TGTGCCAGCAGTGAAGAGGAAATGCGAGCCTACGAGCAGTACTTC. Full variable domain (rest looked up from reference TRBV2 and TRBJ2-7): EPEVTQTPSHQVTQMGQEVILRCVPISNHLYFYWYRQILGQKVEFLVSFYNNEISEKSEIFDDQFSVERPDGSNFTLKIRSTKLEDSAMYFCASSEEEMRAYEQYFGPGTRLTVT.

J is TRBJ1-6 and V is TRBV9; 9 nucleotides agree with TRBD1. The CDR3 has 16 residues. Germline V lookup: CDR1 SGDLS, CDR2 YYNGEE. Trimming cost V 4 bases and J 7 bases; bases outside gene matches: 9. The CDR3: CASSSRDGTGNSPLHF. The CDR3 nucleotides are TGTGCCAGCAGCTCTCGGGATGGGACAGGGAATTCACCCCTCCACTTT. The full variable domain, its missing parts supplied by reference TRBV9 and TRBJ1-6, is DSGVTQTPKHLITATGQRVTLRCSPRSGDLSVYWYQQSLDQGLQFLIQYYNGEERAKGNILERFSAQQFPDLHSELNLSSLELGDSALYFCASSSRDGTGNSPLHFGNGTRLTVT.

The chain employs TRBV7-3 and TRBJ2-7, with D possibly TRBD2 on 5 matching bases. Germline values: CDR1 SGHTA, CDR2 FQGTGA. The CDR3 length is 18 residues. V shed 2 bases and J shed 4 bases, with 24 bases lying between them. This chain's CDR3 is CASSLSPGGPADSYEQYV. The DNA of the CDR3 is TGTGCCAGCAGCTTATCTCCAGGCGGGCCAGCCGATTCTTACGAGCAGTACGTC.

The chain recombines TRBV7-8 with TRBJ2-7; 9 bases align to TRBD2. This CDR3 is 12 amino acids long. Per germline, CDR1 SGHVS and CDR2 FQNEAQ. The chain's CDR3 is CASRAAGGEQHV. CDR3 sequence (DNA): TGTGCCAGCAGGGCAGCGGGGGGCGAACAGCACGTC.

This sequence joins TRBV7-9 and TRBJ2-3; 7 bases are shared with TRBD1. The junction had 16 bases not matched to a gene; V was cut back by 8 bases and J by 14 bases. Germline assignment: CDR1 SEHNR and CDR2 FQNEAQ (reference sequence). The CDR3 consists of 13 residues. The chain's CDR3 is CASGVGGTDTLYF. CDR3 DNA: TGTGCCAGCGGGGTAGGGGGCACAGATACGTTGTATTTT.

CDR3 bases: TGTGCCAGCAGCTTAGCTCGTAGGCACACAGTTTCGAGGACTGAAGCTTTCTTT. It codes for CASSLARRHTVSRTEAFF. The gene calls are TRBV5-5 and TRBJ1-1; D gene unclear. Germline V lookup: CDR1 SGHKS, CDR2 YYEKEE (reference sequence). Trimming stripped 2 bases from V and 5 bases from J, with 25 bases between. There are 18 residues in the CDR3.

This clonotype ranks as medium-sized (0.01 to 0.1%). V is TRBV6-5 and J is TRBJ1-5, with unresolved D. Trimming pared 4 bases from V and 0 bases from J, leaving 7 bases between. Germline loops: CDR1 MNHEY, CDR2 SVGAGI. The CDR3 is 14 amino acids. This chain's CDR3 is CASSSDGSNQPQHF. DNA of the CDR3: TGTGCCAGCAGTTCGGACGGTAGCAATCAGCCCCAGCATTTT.

The rearrangement joins TRBV5-4 to TRBJ2-3, with D uncertain. This CDR3 has 13 amino acids. Trimming cost V 1 base and J 8 bases, with 11 bases left between them. Germline assignment: CDR1 SGHNT and CDR2 YYREEE (reference sequence). The CDR3 region is CASSLSSTGTQYF. CDR3 DNA: TGTGCCAGCAGCTTGTCATCGACGGGTACGCAGTATTTT.

Here the CDR3 DNA reads TGTGCCACAAGAGACCGGGGCCTAGCCTACGAGCAGTACTTC. Its translation is CATRDRGLAYEQYF. The chain couples TRBV12-3 or TRBV12-4 to TRBJ2-7; tentatively, D is TRBD1 or TRBD2 (5 bases each). The CDR3 length is 14 residues. V gave up 10 bases and J gave up 2 bases, with 18 bases separating them.

This clonotype has only one observation. The chain has TRBV7-8 and TRBJ2-7; weak D call: TRBD2 (6 bases). CDR1 SGHVS and CDR2 FQNEAQ come from the germline V gene. CDR3 length: 18 residues. The ends were cut back, 2 bases at V and 3 bases at J, with 23 bases in the middle. CDR3 nucleotides: TGTGCCAGCAGCTTACCGCTGGAGGGGAGCTATGGCTACTACGAGCAGTACGTC. Residues: CASSLPLEGSYGYYEQYV.

There are many counts of this clonotype. The rearrangement links TRBV14 to TRBJ1-6, with D possibly TRBD1 on 6 matching bases. V lost 4 bases to trimming and J lost 14 bases, with 15 bases between them. This CDR3 has 13 amino acids. CDR1 and CDR2 (germline): SGHDN, FVKESK. DNA of the CDR3: TGTGCCAGCAGCCGGGGACATGGGCAAGCCCTCCACTTT. The encoded protein is CASSRGHGQALHF.

The genes are TRBV9 and TRBJ1-1, with D tentatively TRBD1 (5 bases). Trimming took 7 bases from V and 10 from J, leaving 26 bases between them. Germline CDR1 SGDLS, CDR2 YYNGEE. The CDR3 contains 15 residues. CDR3 in DNA: TGTGCCAGCGGAGGGGCGGGGGGGATTAAGTCTTTAGCTTTCTTT. This translates into CASGGAGGIKSLAFF.